Presented here are 28 T cell receptor beta chains from one specimen sequenced in a study of a mutant IDH1 vaccine in newly diagnosed glioma. No antigen is known for these receptors. Libraries were prepared by immunoSEQ multiplex PCR; TCRdb keeps only in-frame clonotypes and omits some of them. Of 41,000 or so clones in the sample, 85% to 90% were seen once. Time point described: week 35, safety follow-up. In the vaccine, a single dose held 300 ug of the mutant IDH1 20-mer peptide, along with topical imiquimod. Sequenced material: PBMCs, taken from a glioma patient whose treatment included an IDH1 peptide vaccine. The receptors stem from a man in his forties with glioma.

The CDR3 region has the DNA TGTGCCAGTCAGCGCAGGGTGAACACTGAAGCTTTCTTT. Translating it yields CASQRRVNTEAFF. This chain uses TRBV6-1 with TRBJ1-1; D might be TRBD1 (5 bases). Trimming stripped 9 bases from V and 0 bases from J, with 11 bases between. Germline CDR1 is MNHNS and CDR2 is SASEGT. The CDR3 is 13 residues long.

This clone was recorded only once. CDR3 in DNA: TGTGCCAGCAGTTCGGGGGGCAGGGAGACCCAGTACTTC. It yields the protein CASSSGGRETQYF. This sequence joins TRBV28 and TRBJ2-5, with D perhaps matching TRBD2 (7 bases). The CDR3 totals 13 residues. Trimming left V 4 bases short and J 5 bases short, with 11 bases between. Germline V CDR1 and CDR2: MDHEN, SYDVKM. The variable domain in full, completed from reference TRBV28 and TRBJ2-5, reads DVKVTQSSRYLVKRTGEKVFLECVQDMDHENMFWYRQDPGLGLRLIYFSYDVKMKEKGDIPEGYSVSREKKERFSLILESASTNQTSMYLCASSSGGRETQYFGPGTRLLVL.

This chain connects TRBV7-2 to TRBJ1-6; D unresolved. This CDR3 has 11 residues. V was shortened by 2 bases and J by 10 bases, with 3 bases between the two germline ends. CDR1 is SGHTA and CDR2 is FQGNSA in the germline V gene. This CDR3 reads CASSLNSPLHF. In DNA, the CDR3 is TGTGCCAGCAGCTTAAACTCACCCCTCCACTTT.

The chain carries TRBV9 and TRBJ2-7; no definite D call. This CDR3 comprises 14 residues. Germline V gives CDR1 SGDLS, CDR2 YYNGEE. V lost 1 base and J lost 1, with 9 bases in between. The CDR3 loop reads CASSVLDLSYEQYF. CDR3 nucleotide sequence: TGTGCCAGCAGCGTACTAGATTTGTCCTACGAGCAGTACTTC.

The chain carries TRBV7-8 and TRBJ1-5; 7 bases map to TRBD1. The CDR3 sequence is 15 residues long. The V gene end was trimmed by 5 bases and the J gene end by 0 bases; junction bases not matched to a gene: 4. Germline V gives CDR1 SGHVS, CDR2 FQNEAQ. The CDR3 is CASSVTGDSNQPQHF. The CDR3 DNA reads as TGTGCCAGCAGCGTTACAGGGGATAGCAATCAGCCCCAGCATTTT.

This chain connects TRBV7-3 to TRBJ2-7; TRBD1 or TRBD2 may be the D gene (5 bases each). Trimming cost V 1 base and J 2 bases, with 9 bases left between them. The CDR3 spans 14 residues. Germline-derived CDR1 and CDR2 are SGHTA and FQGTGA. In nucleotides, the CDR3 is TGTGCCAGCAGCTTAATGGGGGTGCCCTACGAGCAGTACTTC. This sequence encodes CASSLMGVPYEQYF.

The chain is built from TRBV14 and TRBJ1-4, with D tentatively TRBD1 (5 bases). From germline, CDR1 is SGHDN and CDR2 FVKESK. The germline V and J ends were trimmed by 2 bases and 8 bases, with 12 bases remaining between them. The CDR3 is 14 residues long. This CDR3 reads CASSQSGRGEKLFF. CDR3 coding DNA: TGTGCCAGCAGCCAATCGGGACGTGGCGAAAAACTGTTTTTT.

About this clone itself: This sample includes further DNA sequences coding for the same CDR3. The chain employs TRBV20-1 and TRBJ2-1; D unresolved. V was trimmed by 3 bases and J by 4 bases, leaving 4 bases between them. CDR3 length: 11 amino acids. The germline CDR1 and CDR2 sequences are DFQATT and SNEGSKA (reference sequence). CDR3 bases: TGCAGTGCTAGGGAGTACAATGAGCAGTTCTTC. This encodes CSAREYNEQFF.

The V gene is TRBV5-1, the J gene TRBJ2-7; no clear D gene. Germline V CDR1 and CDR2: SGHRS, YFSETQ. Trimming removed 2 bases at V and 3 bases at J, with 12 bases between. The CDR3 has 14 residues. In DNA, the CDR3 is TGCGCCAGCAGCTTTCCTAAAAAGAACTACGAGCAGTACGTC. This encodes CASSFPKKNYEQYV.

The chain combines TRBV5-6 with TRBJ1-2; perhaps TRBD1 as D (6 bases). Germline V gene sequence: CDR1 SGHDT, CDR2 YYEEEE. The CDR3 extends over 14 amino acids. Trimming took 1 base from V and 6 from J, leaving 13 bases between them. The CDR3 nucleotides read TGTGCCAGCAGCTTGCCGGACAGTCCGGATGGCTACACCTTC. It codes for CASSLPDSPDGYTF. The whole variable domain, filled in from reference TRBV5-6 and TRBJ1-2, reads DAGVTQSPTHLIKTRGQQVTLRCSPKSGHDTVSWYQQALGQGPQFIFQYYEEEERQRGNFPDRFSGHQFPNYSSELNVNALLLGDSALYLCASSLPDSPDGYTFGSGTRLTVV.

The V gene is TRBV28, the J gene TRBJ1-1; TRBD1 agrees at 7 bases. The trim removed 7 bases at V and 5 bases at J, leaving 4 bases unmatched. The V gene's germline CDR1 is MDHEN and CDR2 SYDVKM. The CDR3 has 12 amino acids. This CDR3 is CASIATGTEAFF. The CDR3 coding sequence is TGTGCCAGCATTGCGACAGGGACTGAAGCTTTCTTT.

This clone appeared a few times. This sequence joins TRBV13 and TRBJ2-3; D possibly corresponds to TRBD1 (6 bases). V was trimmed by 6 bases and J by 3 bases, leaving 22 bases between them. Germline CDR1 reads PRHDT; CDR2 reads FYEKMQ (reference sequence). This CDR3 is built from 17 residues. The DNA for the CDR3 is TGTGCCAGCAGGGCCTACTCCAAGACAGGCGGTACAGATACGCAGTATTTT. It yields the protein CASRAYSKTGGTDTQYF.

The V and J genes are TRBV28 and TRBJ1-2, with D hard to call. Germline loops: CDR1 MDHEN, CDR2 SYDVKM. The CDR3 is 14 residues long. The V and J ends lost 1 base and 4 bases respectively, with 10 bases between them. As DNA, the CDR3 is TGTGCCAGCAGTTTATTGGCCCATTTCTATGGCTACACCTTC. Its translation is CASSLLAHFYGYTF.

V gene TRBV30 combines with J gene TRBJ1-2; D is ambiguous. V lost 4 bases, J lost 4 bases, and 10 bases lay in between. CDR3 length: 12 amino acids. Germline V gene lookup returns CDR1 GTSNPN and CDR2 SVGIG (reference sequence). Here the CDR3 reads CAWIQEAYGYTF. Written as DNA, the CDR3 is TGTGCCTGGATTCAGGAGGCCTATGGCTACACCTTC.

The genes are TRBV5-4 and TRBJ2-5, with D perhaps given as TRBD1 or TRBD2 (5 bases each). V lost 1 base to trimming and J lost 5 bases, with 15 bases between them. Per the germline V gene, CDR1 is SGHNT and CDR2 is YYREEE (reference sequence). The CDR3 extends over 15 amino acids. CDR3: CASSLPGADWETQYF. The CDR3, as DNA: TGTGCCAGCAGCTTGCCCGGGGCAGACTGGGAGACCCAGTACTTC.

The CDR3 region has the DNA TGTGCCAGCAGCTTCGGGTCCGCCCAGGCCGGGGAGCTGTTTTTT. It specifies CASSFGSAQAGELFF. The J gene is TRBJ2-2, the V gene TRBV7-9; no clear D gene. Deletions cut 3 bases from V and 6 bases from J, with 14 bases between. The CDR3 is 15 residues long. Germline V CDR1 and CDR2: SEHNR, FQNEAQ (reference sequence).

Here the CDR3 DNA reads TGTGCCAGCAGCTTAGCTGGACAGGGGCTGGAGACCCAGTACTTC. Amino acid sequence: CASSLAGQGLETQYF. V is TRBV7-2 and J is TRBJ2-5, with TRBD1 identical over 9 bases. J lost 5 bases, V lost 0 bases, and 4 bases had no gene match. Per germline, CDR1 SGHTA and CDR2 FQGNSA. This CDR3 region has 15 residues. Full variable domain (missing parts from reference TRBV7-2 and TRBJ2-5): GAGVSQSPSNKVTEKGKDVELRCDPISGHTALYWYRQSLGQGLEFLIYFQGNSAPDKSGLPSDRFSAERTGGSVSTLTIQRTQQEDSAVYLCASSLAGQGLETQYFGPGTRLLVL.

V and J are TRBV11-2 and TRBJ1-6; no firm D call. Germline V gives CDR1 SGHAT, CDR2 FQNNGV. The CDR3 loop spans 15 amino acids. V was cut by 4 bases and J by 7 bases, with 14 bases left in between. The CDR3 sequence is CASSYDRGNNSPLHF. The CDR3 DNA reads as TGTGCCAGCAGCTACGATAGAGGGAACAATTCACCCCTCCACTTT. The full variable domain, its missing parts supplied by reference TRBV11-2 and TRBJ1-6, is EAGVAQSPRYKIIEKRQSVAFWCNPISGHATLYWYQQILGQGPKLLIQFQNNGVVDDSQLPKDRFSAERLKGVDSTLKIQPAKLEDSAVYLCASSYDRGNNSPLHFGNGTRLTVT.

The chain is built from TRBV20-1 and TRBJ1-2; 8 bases are a match to TRBD1. Germline CDR1 DFQATT, CDR2 SNEGSKA (reference sequence). This CDR3 has 11 amino acids. The CDR3 reads CGRGPDYGYTF. The DNA of the CDR3 is TGCGGCAGGGGGCCCGACTATGGCTACACCTTC.

V gene TRBV10-1 combines with J gene TRBJ1-5; no clear D gene. The germline V and J ends were trimmed by 10 bases and 4 bases, with 17 bases remaining between them. The CDR3 has 14 amino acids. Germline V gene lookup returns CDR1 WNHNN and CDR2 SYGVQD (reference sequence). The CDR3 DNA is TGCGCCACTGGCGGTGGAGGGAGGAATCAGCCCCAGCATTTT. The encoded protein is CATGGGGRNQPQHF.

The chain links TRBV5-6 to TRBJ1-1; D is uncertain. The V gene lost 0 bases and the J gene lost 5 bases, with 20 bases spanning the gap. The germline V gene has CDR1 SGHDT and CDR2 YYEEEE. The CDR3 covers 17 residues. In DNA form, the CDR3 reads TGTGCCAGCAGCTTGGTCCGGGGAGCGCGCTCGGGTACTGAAGCTTTCTTT. Translated: CASSLVRGARSGTEAFF. The full variable domain, rest sourced from reference TRBV5-6 and TRBJ1-1, is DAGVTQSPTHLIKTRGQQVTLRCSPKSGHDTVSWYQQALGQGPQFIFQYYEEEERQRGNFPDRFSGHQFPNYSSELNVNALLLGDSALYLCASSLVRGARSGTEAFFGQGTRLTVV.

The chain employs TRBV7-9 and TRBJ2-1; TRBD2 aligns across 11 bases. The CDR3 totals 15 residues. The ends lost 5 bases at V and 6 bases at J; junction bases unmatched: 6. Germline CDR1 is SEHNR and CDR2 is FQNEAQ (reference sequence). The CDR3 reads CASSRIAGGVNEQFF. The CDR3 nucleotides read TGTGCCAGCAGCCGCATAGCGGGGGGGGTCAATGAGCAGTTCTTC. Looking up the rest from reference TRBV7-9 and TRBJ2-1 gives the full variable domain: DTGVSQNPRHKITKRGQNVTFRCDPISEHNRLYWYRQTLGQGPEFLTYFQNEAQLEKSRLLSDRFSAERPKGSFSTLEIQRTEQGDSAMYLCASSRIAGGVNEQFFGPGTRLTVL.

The chain links TRBV10-3 to TRBJ2-1, with TRBD2 identical over 10 bases. J lost 0 bases, V lost 6 bases, and 2 bases had no gene match. CDR1 is ENHRY, CDR2 SYGVKD, per germline. There are 15 residues in the CDR3. The CDR3 DNA sequence: TGTGCCATCAGGACTAGCGGGTCCTCCTACAATGAGCAGTTCTTC. This codes for CAIRTSGSSYNEQFF.

The chain has TRBV18 and TRBJ1-5, with D perhaps matching TRBD1 (6 bases). The germline gives CDR1 KGHSH, CDR2 LQKENI. The CDR3 spans 14 residues. V was pared by 3 bases and J by 4 bases, with 10 bases between. Here the CDR3 DNA reads TGTGCCAGCTCACCTACAGGGCCGAATCAGCCCCAGCATTTT. This gives the protein CASSPTGPNQPQHF.

The V call is TRBV28, the J call TRBJ1-1; D is undetermined. From germline, CDR1 is MDHEN and CDR2 SYDVKM. The CDR3 is made up of 11 amino acids. V dropped 6 bases and J dropped 8 bases, with 10 bases sitting between them. The CDR3 coding sequence is TGTGCCAGCAGGGCCCTATTGGAAGCTTTCTTT. Its protein product is CASRALLEAFF.

V usage is TRBV2 and J usage is TRBJ1-3, with a weak D call TRBD1 (5 bases). The CDR3 is made up of 15 amino acids. Deletions cut 6 bases from V and 4 bases from J, with 16 bases between. Germline assignment: CDR1 SNHLY and CDR2 FYNNEI. The CDR3 nucleotides read TGTGCCAGCAGACCGAAGGACATTTTCGGAAACACCATATATTTT. Protein product: CASRPKDIFGNTIYF.

The J gene is TRBJ2-5, the V gene TRBV19, with TRBD1 identical over 7 bases. Trimming took 6 bases from V and 5 from J; bases not matched to a gene: 9. Germline CDR1 and CDR2: LNHDA and SQIVND (reference sequence). The CDR3 length is 14 residues. CDR3 bases: TGTGCCAGTAGCGCGACAGGGCCCGCCGAGACCCAGTACTTC. It is translated as CASSATGPAETQYF.

The rearrangement uses TRBV19 and TRBJ1-4; D uncertain. This CDR3 has 12 amino acids. CDR1 LNHDA and CDR2 SQIVND come from the germline V gene (reference sequence). V lost 5 bases and J lost 6, with 7 bases in between. The CDR3 protein is CASSYQDEKLFF. As DNA, the CDR3 is TGTGCCAGTAGTTACCAAGATGAAAAACTGTTTTTT.